This is a list of T cell receptor beta chains from one sample in a study of a mutant IDH1 vaccine in newly diagnosed glioma. TCRdb keeps only in-frame clones here, not all; method: immunoSEQ multiplex PCR. The repertoire has tens of thousands of clones, roughly 83% of them found once; the top ten carry roughly 4.5%. Antigens for these TCRs are unknown. The specimen comprised PBMCs, sampled from a glioma patient whose treatment included an IDH1 peptide vaccine. These receptors were taken from a woman aged 25-40 years with glioma. Some clones in this sample may be carry-over from other donors' samples. The CDR3 runs from the conserved cysteine through the conserved F or W. D genes are given only for firm matches. Size tells how often a clone was seen (once, few, many) or the class of an expanded clone, and some rows leave it out.

j_call: TRBJ2-7; v_call: TRBV4-1; clone_size: few; d_call: TRBD2; cdr3_aa: CASSSTSGRTYEQYF
j_call: TRBJ1-5; v_call: TRBV9; clone_size: NA; d_call: TRBD1; cdr3_aa: CASSVGTGGYQPQHF
j_call: TRBJ2-5; v_call: TRBV5-6; clone_size: once; d_call: NA; cdr3_aa: CASSLVGPQETQYF
j_call: TRBJ2-1; v_call: TRBV13; clone_size: NA; d_call: TRBD2; cdr3_aa: CASSPSSGGNEQFF
j_call: TRBJ1-2; v_call: TRBV5-6; clone_size: NA; d_call: NA; cdr3_aa: CASSLGVGRVYGYTF
j_call: TRBJ2-2; v_call: TRBV6-5; clone_size: NA; d_call: TRBD2; cdr3_aa: CASTPRAGYPGELFF
j_call: TRBJ2-1; v_call: TRBV4-2; clone_size: NA; d_call: NA; cdr3_aa: CASSQDPGLDINEQFF
j_call: TRBJ1-1; v_call: TRBV9; clone_size: NA; d_call: TRBD1; cdr3_aa: CASSVAFQTGQTEAFF
j_call: TRBJ1-2; v_call: TRBV5-1; clone_size: NA; d_call: NA; cdr3_aa: CASSPDTYGYTF
j_call: TRBJ1-2; v_call: TRBV29-1; clone_size: once; d_call: NA; cdr3_aa: CSISSGRDYGYTF
j_call: TRBJ2-5; v_call: TRBV7-2; clone_size: NA; d_call: TRBD1; cdr3_aa: CASGTRGTETQYF
j_call: TRBJ2-5; v_call: TRBV5-6; clone_size: NA; d_call: TRBD2; cdr3_aa: CASRLRREAPETQYF
j_call: TRBJ2-7; v_call: TRBV9; clone_size: few; d_call: TRBD2; cdr3_aa: CASSVDGLESEQYF
j_call: TRBJ2-5; v_call: TRBV10-3; clone_size: once; d_call: TRBD1; cdr3_aa: CAAGQGVQETQYF
j_call: TRBJ1-5; v_call: TRBV15; clone_size: once; d_call: NA; cdr3_aa: CATSKPGGVNQPQHF
j_call: TRBJ2-3; v_call: TRBV29-1; clone_size: NA; d_call: NA; cdr3_aa: CSVQGGPTDTQYF
j_call: TRBJ2-7; v_call: TRBV2; clone_size: NA; d_call: TRBD1; cdr3_aa: CASSQLTGGDYEQYF
j_call: TRBJ1-1; v_call: TRBV30; clone_size: NA; d_call: TRBD1; cdr3_aa: CAWSAGQGGTEAFF
j_call: TRBJ2-2; v_call: TRBV9; clone_size: NA; d_call: NA; cdr3_aa: CASSPTSSAGTGELFF
j_call: TRBJ1-1; v_call: TRBV7-6; clone_size: NA; d_call: NA; cdr3_aa: CASSLGPGNTEAFF
j_call: TRBJ2-1; v_call: TRBV19; clone_size: NA; d_call: TRBD2; cdr3_aa: CASSASGSGYNEQFF
j_call: TRBJ1-1; v_call: TRBV19; clone_size: NA; d_call: NA; cdr3_aa: CASSIRVNTEAFF
j_call: TRBJ2-1; v_call: TRBV19; clone_size: NA; d_call: TRBD2; cdr3_aa: CASDAGGPNNEQFF
j_call: TRBJ2-7; v_call: TRBV11-2; clone_size: NA; d_call: TRBD2; cdr3_aa: CASSPTSGSYEQYF
j_call: TRBJ2-7; v_call: TRBV19; clone_size: NA; d_call: NA; cdr3_aa: CASAAGALYEQYF
j_call: TRBJ1-5; v_call: TRBV2; clone_size: NA; d_call: NA; cdr3_aa: CASDLGTPNQPQHF
j_call: TRBJ2-7; v_call: TRBV5-1; clone_size: NA; d_call: TRBD2; cdr3_aa: CASSSRLAGEHRPYEQYF
j_call: TRBJ1-3; v_call: TRBV16; clone_size: NA; d_call: NA; cdr3_aa: CASSQSRDRSGNTIYF
j_call: TRBJ2-7; v_call: TRBV10-3; clone_size: NA; d_call: NA; cdr3_aa: CAIRGGRTVHEQYF
j_call: TRBJ2-5; v_call: TRBV27; clone_size: NA; d_call: NA; cdr3_aa: CASSALQETQYF
j_call: TRBJ1-3; v_call: TRBV10-1; clone_size: NA; d_call: TRBD1; cdr3_aa: CASRPVRGRYGNTIYF
j_call: TRBJ1-1; v_call: TRBV10-3; clone_size: NA; d_call: NA; cdr3_aa: CAISESVEVRGMNTEAFF
j_call: TRBJ2-6; v_call: TRBV7-9; clone_size: NA; d_call: NA; cdr3_aa: CASSLGGGGSSGANVLTF
j_call: TRBJ1-2; v_call: TRBV9; clone_size: NA; d_call: TRBD1; cdr3_aa: CASSVLLGQNYGYTF
j_call: TRBJ2-7; v_call: TRBV9; clone_size: NA; d_call: NA; cdr3_aa: CASSVATGAYEQYF
j_call: TRBJ2-7; v_call: TRBV2; clone_size: NA; d_call: NA; cdr3_aa: CASSEWRAGVAPYEQYF
j_call: TRBJ2-5; v_call: TRBV9; clone_size: NA; d_call: TRBD2; cdr3_aa: CASSVGRAGASETQYF
j_call: TRBJ2-7; v_call: TRBV7-8; clone_size: NA; d_call: TRBD2; cdr3_aa: CASSLGLAGGPSYEQYF
j_call: TRBJ2-7; v_call: TRBV19; clone_size: NA; d_call: NA; cdr3_aa: CASSIGDTQYEQYF
j_call: TRBJ1-2; v_call: TRBV27; clone_size: NA; d_call: NA; cdr3_aa: CASSLSFGAVLNYGYTF
j_call: TRBJ1-1; v_call: TRBV19; clone_size: NA; d_call: NA; cdr3_aa: CASSIARAHTEAFF